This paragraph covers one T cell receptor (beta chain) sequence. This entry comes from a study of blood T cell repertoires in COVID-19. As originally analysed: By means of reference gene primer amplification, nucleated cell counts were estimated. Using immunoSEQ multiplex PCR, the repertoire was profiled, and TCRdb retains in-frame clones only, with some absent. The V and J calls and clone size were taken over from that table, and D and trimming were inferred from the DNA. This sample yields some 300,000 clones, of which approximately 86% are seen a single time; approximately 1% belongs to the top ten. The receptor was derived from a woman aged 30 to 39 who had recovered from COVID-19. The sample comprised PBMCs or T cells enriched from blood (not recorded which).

This CDR3 reads CASSPRVVDHSLNEQFF. The CDR3 DNA reads as TGTGCCAGCAGCCCCCGGGTGGTTGACCACTCCCTCAATGAGCAGTTCTTC. V and J are TRBV7-6 and TRBJ2-1; D ambiguous. The CDR3 extends over 17 amino acids. V was cut by 5 bases and J by 6 bases, with 23 bases left in between. CDR1 and CDR2 (germline): SGHVS, FNYEAQ.